These 19 T cell receptor beta chains originate from one sample sequenced in a study of T-cell reconstitution after alpha-beta-depleted transplantation in children. It was with unique molecular identifiers that the TCRbeta library was prepared. TCRdb passed the PCR reads through MiXCR, listing each CDR3 protein once. In the table there are about a million distinct CDR3 sequences, around 30% of which are singletons. Sample: PBMCs, mostly from graft donor cells, taken 360 days after TCRalphabeta/CD19-depleted stem cell transplant. Receptors were obtained from a boy in the first two years of life who had a stem cell transplant for SCID, so the T cells may come from the graft donor.

This clonotype has only a few counts. The chain carries TRBV20-1 and TRBJ2-1; 9 nucleotides line up with TRBD2. CDR3 length: 14 residues. The J segment lost 10 bases and the V segment lost 5 bases, leaving 12 bases of the junction unmatched. Germline assignment: CDR1 DFQATT and CDR2 SNEGSKA (reference sequence). The CDR3 spells CSADFAGGATEQFF. The CDR3, as DNA: TGCAGTGCTGACTTCGCGGGGGGGGCGACCGAGCAGTTCTTC.

This sequence joins TRBV12-3 or TRBV12-4 and TRBJ2-5; D possibly corresponds to TRBD1 (6 bases). V lost 6 bases, J lost 1 base, and 15 bases lay in between. The CDR3 consists of 15 residues. The CDR3 sequence is CASSLGQPVQETQYF. Here the CDR3 DNA reads TGTGCCAGCAGCCTCGGACAGCCGGTCCAAGAGACCCAGTACTTC.

Only one count was recorded for this clonotype. The V and J genes are TRBV6-1 and TRBJ1-5; TRBD1 aligns across 8 bases. The germline CDR1 and CDR2 sequences are MNHNS and SASEGT. This CDR3 is built from 16 residues. The V and J ends lost 7 bases and 1 base, in that order; junction bases with no gene match: 9. As DNA, the CDR3 is TGTGCCAGCAAACCCCGGACAGGGACGAGCAATCAGCCCCAGCATTTT. Translating it yields CASKPRTGTSNQPQHF.

The chain has TRBV20-1 and TRBJ2-1; D is perhaps TRBD1 (5 bases). With 2 bases removed from V and 4 bases from J, the gap between germline ends came to 12 bases. Germline assignment: CDR1 DFQATT and CDR2 SNEGSKA (reference sequence). The CDR3 is 14 residues long. The CDR3 DNA reads as TGCAGTGCTAGAAATGTAGGGGCTTACAATGAGCAGTTCTTC. It codes for CSARNVGAYNEQFF.

The V call is TRBV6-5, the J call TRBJ1-5; D might be TRBD1 (5 bases). V shed 5 bases and J shed 0 bases, with 20 bases lying between them. Germline CDR1 is MNHEY and CDR2 is SVGAGI. The CDR3 length is 18 residues. The CDR3 protein is CASSPTMTAYYSNQPQHF. In nucleotides, the CDR3 is TGTGCCAGCAGTCCTACGATGACAGCTTACTATAGCAATCAGCCCCAGCATTTT.

This chain uses TRBV20-1 with TRBJ2-5; perhaps TRBD2 as D (7 bases). The CDR3 runs to 14 residues. Trimming shortened V by 3 bases and J by 5 bases, and 16 bases separated the two germline ends. The germline V gene has CDR1 DFQATT and CDR2 SNEGSKA (reference sequence). CDR3 in amino acids: CSARGSGGLETQYF. CDR3 in DNA: TGCAGTGCTAGGGGTTCGGGGGGCTTGGAGACCCAGTACTTC.

This clonotype was seen more than once but under ten times. This rearrangement joins TRBV5-1 to TRBJ2-7; D is unclear. The CDR3 is made up of 14 amino acids. In germline, CDR1 is SGHRS, CDR2 YFSETQ. V shed 3 bases and J shed 0 bases, with 10 bases lying between them. As DNA, the CDR3 is TGCGCCAGCAGCTGGGAATTGGCCTCCTACGAGCAGTACTTC. Translating it yields CASSWELASYEQYF.

This clonotype came up a few times. The chain couples TRBV7-9 to TRBJ2-7, with D perhaps assigned TRBD1 or TRBD2 (5 bases each). The CDR3 loop spans 14 amino acids. The germline gives CDR1 SEHNR, CDR2 FQNEAQ (reference sequence). Trimming cost V 2 bases and J 6 bases, with 14 bases left between them. DNA for the CDR3: TGTGCCAGCAGCTTAAAGGGACGACTGAGCGAGCAGTACTTC. Protein product: CASSLKGRLSEQYF.

This clonotype occurred a few times. This chain links TRBV10-3 with TRBJ1-1; perhaps TRBD1 as D (5 bases). Germline V gene sequence: CDR1 ENHRY, CDR2 SYGVKD. The CDR3 has 14 residues. Trimming took 0 bases from V and 0 from J, leaving 5 bases between them. CDR3 nucleotide sequence: TGTGCCATCAGTGAGTCGGGGCTGAACACTGAAGCTTTCTTT. Amino acids: CAISESGLNTEAFF.

The chain combines TRBV10-3 with TRBJ2-3; D is possibly TRBD2 (5 bases). V dropped 6 bases and J dropped 2 bases, with 15 bases sitting between them. The CDR3 loop spans 15 amino acids. Looked up from germline, CDR1 is ENHRY and CDR2 is SYGVKD. The CDR3 sequence: CAISRNLAPTDTQYF. In nucleotides, the CDR3 is TGTGCCATCAGCAGGAACCTAGCTCCCACAGATACGCAGTATTTT.

The chain employs TRBV20-1 and TRBJ2-7; the match to TRBD2 covers 7 bases. Germline CDR1 reads DFQATT; CDR2 reads SNEGSKA (reference sequence). The CDR3 contains 13 residues. This CDR3 is CSSRGAGAYEQYF. In DNA, the CDR3 is TGCAGCTCTCGTGGGGCGGGGGCCTACGAGCAGTACTTC.

DNA for the CDR3: TGTGCCAGCAGCGTAGAAGTACAGGATCGCTCTGGGGCCAACGTCCTGACTTTC. It encodes CASSVEVQDRSGANVLTF. The chain uses TRBV9 and TRBJ2-6, with D perhaps TRBD1 (5 bases). CDR1 is SGDLS, CDR2 YYNGEE, per germline. V lost 0 bases and J lost 0, with 13 bases in between. The CDR3 is 18 residues long. Full variable domain (outside the CDR3, taken from reference TRBV9 and TRBJ2-6): DSGVTQTPKHLITATGQRVTLRCSPRSGDLSVYWYQQSLDQGLQFLIQYYNGEERAKGNILERFSAQQFPDLHSELNLSSLELGDSALYFCASSVEVQDRSGANVLTFGAGSRLTVL.

In this sample, this clonotype turned up a few times. The V call is TRBV5-1, the J call TRBJ2-7; 10 bases fit TRBD1. The CDR3 has 16 amino acids. V lost 0 bases, J lost 3 bases, and 6 bases stayed unmatched. CDR1 SGHRS and CDR2 YFSETQ come from the germline V gene. In DNA, the CDR3 is TGCGCCAGCAGCTTGGCCCCGGGACAGGGGTTCTACGAGCAGTACTTC. Translating it yields CASSLAPGQGFYEQYF.

This clonotype was counted many times. This chain joins TRBV20-1 and TRBJ2-2, with 8 bases identical to TRBD1. J lost 8 bases, V lost 5 bases, and 7 bases had no gene match. This CDR3 has 13 amino acids. Germline V gene data show CDR1 as DFQATT and CDR2 as SNEGSKA (reference sequence). The CDR3 DNA reads TGCAGTGCTGGGGGTCAGGGGGCAGGGGAGCTGTTTTTT. Residues: CSAGGQGAGELFF.

The rearrangement joins TRBV20-1 to TRBJ2-1, with TRBD2 identical over 10 bases. CDR3 size: 14 residues. V shed 4 bases and J 4 bases; nucleotides not matched to a gene: 4. CDR1 is DFQATT, CDR2 SNEGSKA, per germline (reference sequence). The CDR3 sequence: CSATGAGGYNEQFF. DNA of the CDR3: TGCAGTGCTACTGGAGCGGGGGGGTACAATGAGCAGTTCTTC.

In its sample, this clonotype was seen a few times. The chain employs TRBV20-1 and TRBJ2-5; D is perhaps TRBD1 or TRBD2 (5 bases each). V was shortened by 8 bases and J by 1 base, with 14 bases between the two germline ends. CDR1 is DFQATT, CDR2 SNEGSKA, per germline (reference sequence). The CDR3 contains 13 residues. CDR3 sequence (DNA): TGCAGTTTCCCGACGAGGGGCCAAGAGACCCAGTACTTC. Protein: CSFPTRGQETQYF.

This clonotype was recorded a few times. This chain joins TRBV29-1 and TRBJ2-5, with D perhaps TRBD1 (5 bases). Germline CDR1 and CDR2: SQVTM and ANQGSEA. This CDR3 comprises 13 residues. Trimming stripped 4 bases from V and 5 bases from J, with 14 bases between. This chain's CDR3 is CSVVESGYETQYF. The CDR3 bases are TGCAGCGTTGTAGAATCAGGGTACGAGACCCAGTACTTC.

This clonotype occurred a few times. The chain links TRBV29-1 to TRBJ2-3, with TRBD2 matching over 7 bases. Per the germline V gene, CDR1 is SQVTM and CDR2 is ANQGSEA. V shed 4 bases and J 7 bases; nucleotides not matched to a gene: 8. This CDR3 contains 13 residues. CDR3 nucleotide sequence: TGCAGCGTTGTTGGCGGGAGATCGTATACGCAGTATTTT. Protein sequence: CSVVGGRSYTQYF.

This clonotype was detected only a few times. The J gene is TRBJ2-5, the V gene TRBV6-6, with 7 bases lining up with TRBD1. Germline CDR1 reads MNHNY; CDR2 reads SVGAGI (reference sequence). The CDR3 runs 13 residues. V lost 4 bases and J lost 5; bases outside the gene matches: 4. The CDR3 region is CASSSPRGETQYF. The CDR3 DNA is TGTGCCAGCAGTTCCCCCAGGGGGGAGACCCAGTACTTC.